One and the same sample provided the 27 T cell receptor beta chains below, sequenced in a study of blood T cell repertoires in COVID-19 (TCRdb year 2020). Library creation used the immunoSEQ multiplex PCR assay. The immuneACCESS repertoire file appears here via TCRdb, limited to in-frame rearrangements. These files lack a portion of the clones; in checked studies, under half of the deficit traces to unresolved V genes, and the cause of the others is not known. This sample comprises around 46,000 clones, 65% to 85% of them detected only once. The ten biggest clones cover approximately 54% of the sample. Sequencing was carried out using peripheral blood. These receptors were taken from a man in his sixties or seventies with acute or convalescent COVID-19.

This rearrangement joins TRBV10-2 to TRBJ2-1, with 11 bases identical to TRBD1. There are 13 residues in the CDR3. Germline V gene data show CDR1 as WSHSY and CDR2 as SAAADI. The ends lost 8 bases at V and 10 bases at J; junction bases unmatched: 7. CDR3 in amino acids: CASAMGQGVEQFF. The CDR3 DNA reads as TGCGCCAGCGCAATGGGACAGGGGGTCGAGCAGTTCTTC.

The chain has TRBV24-1 and TRBJ2-2; no clear D. Trimming cost V 5 bases and J 1 base, with 7 bases left between them. Germline lookup yields CDR1 KGHDR and CDR2 SFDVKD. The CDR3 spans 14 residues. CDR3 coding DNA: TGTGCCACCAGTGTTGAGCAGAACACCGGGGAGCTGTTTTTT. It yields the protein CATSVEQNTGELFF.

This clone has more than one count but fewer than ten. The rearrangement joins TRBV24-1 to TRBJ1-5; D remains ambiguous. The CDR3 totals 13 residues. Trimming took 5 bases from V and 8 from J, leaving 12 bases between them. Germline loops: CDR1 KGHDR, CDR2 SFDVKD. The CDR3: CATSGFSEEPQHF. As DNA, the CDR3 is TGTGCCACCAGTGGTTTTAGCGAGGAGCCCCAGCATTTT.

In its sample, this clone was seen once. The chain links TRBV30 to TRBJ2-3, with TRBD2 matching 12 bases. Germline loops: CDR1 GTSNPN, CDR2 SVGIG (reference sequence). With V trimmed by 5 bases and J by 6 bases, 15 bases remained unmatched. The CDR3 loop spans 17 amino acids. This chain's CDR3 is CAWAGLAGQALVDTQYF. For the CDR3, the DNA is TGTGCCTGGGCCGGACTAGCGGGACAAGCTCTCGTTGATACGCAGTATTTT.

The V gene is TRBV5-6, the J gene TRBJ1-1; D is uncertain. V dropped 2 bases and J dropped 4 bases, with 6 bases sitting between them. CDR3 size: 12 residues. The germline V gene encodes CDR1 SGHDT and CDR2 YYEEEE. As DNA, the CDR3 is TGTGCCAGCAGCTTTCTTCTCACTGAAGCTTTCTTT. Translating it yields CASSFLLTEAFF.

The chain couples TRBV24-1 to TRBJ1-1; D is unresolved. Trimming left V 3 bases short and J 5 bases short, with 9 bases between. The CDR3 has 13 residues. CDR1 and CDR2 from the germline V gene are KGHDR and SFDVKD. CDR3 sequence reads: CATSDGSGTEAFF. DNA of the CDR3: TGTGCCACCAGTGATGGGTCCGGGACTGAAGCTTTCTTT.

The chain is built from TRBV19 and TRBJ1-1; D may be TRBD1 (5 bases). CDR1 is LNHDA, CDR2 SQIVND, per germline (reference sequence). The CDR3 spans 14 residues. The V gene lost 6 bases and the J gene lost 2 bases, with 13 bases spanning the gap. CDR3 in DNA: TGTGCCAGTAGATGGACGGGGGATAACACTGAAGCTTTCTTT. This encodes CASRWTGDNTEAFF.

V and J are TRBV30 and TRBJ1-1; D is perhaps TRBD1 (5 bases). Germline-derived CDR1 and CDR2 are GTSNPN and SVGIG (reference sequence). The CDR3 covers 13 residues. Deletions cut 0 bases from V and 10 bases from J, with 15 bases between. The chain's CDR3 is CAWSVRDGGRAFF. DNA of the CDR3: TGTGCCTGGAGTGTCAGGGACGGAGGGAGAGCTTTCTTT.

This clone was counted once. The chain joins TRBV18 to TRBJ2-7; maybe TRBD2 (5 bases). The ends were cut back, 3 bases at V and 3 bases at J, with 6 bases in the middle. CDR1 is KGHSH, CDR2 LQKENI, per germline. The CDR3 has 12 amino acids. The CDR3 reads CASSPGGYEQYF. As DNA, the CDR3 is TGTGCCAGCTCACCTGGAGGCTACGAGCAGTACTTC. Full variable domain (rest looked up from reference TRBV18 and TRBJ2-7): NAGVMQNPRHLVRRRGQEARLRCSPMKGHSHVYWYRQLPEEGLKFMVYLQKENIIDESGMPKERFSAEFPKEGPSILRIQQVVRGDSAAYFCASSPGGYEQYFGPGTRLTVT.

The rearrangement links TRBV4-3 to TRBJ1-5; 10 bases align to TRBD1. This CDR3 is 16 amino acids long. V was clipped by 3 bases and J by 6 bases; unmatched bases: 8. Germline V gene data show CDR1 as LGHNA and CDR2 as YSLEER. CDR3 loop: CASSQGTGALSQPQHF. The DNA of the CDR3 is TGCGCCAGCAGCCAGGGGACAGGGGCCCTTAGTCAGCCCCAGCATTTT.

This clone showed up just once. This chain uses TRBV18 with TRBJ2-3; 8 nucleotides align to TRBD1. Germline CDR1 reads KGHSH; CDR2 reads LQKENI. V trimming: 1 base; J trimming: 0 bases; junction bases outside the gene matches: 3. The CDR3 sequence is 16 residues long. CDR3 bases: TGTGCCAGCTCACCACTTAGGACAGGGAGCACAGATACGCAGTATTTT. This sequence encodes CASSPLRTGSTDTQYF.

The V and J genes are TRBV21-1 and TRBJ1-5; the D call of TRBD1 is as the table states it, not checked on the DNA. TRBV21-1 is flagged as a pseudogene. This CDR3 contains 16 residues. CDR3 residues: CASSKGAGPSNQPQHF. The CDR3 nucleotides are TGTGCCAGCAGCAAAGGGGCAGGGCCCAGCAATCAGCCCCAGCATTTT.

V usage is TRBV20-1 and J usage is TRBJ1-4, with D possibly being TRBD1 (6 bases). From germline, CDR1 is DFQATT and CDR2 SNEGSKA (reference sequence). V lost 7 bases, J lost 8 bases, and 11 bases lay in between. CDR3 size: 11 residues. In DNA form, the CDR3 reads TGCAGTGTCAGGGGAGTGGAAAAACTGTTTTTT. It codes for CSVRGVEKLFF.

V usage is TRBV11-2 and J usage is TRBJ2-1; D is unresolved. This CDR3 region has 16 residues. Germline V CDR1 and CDR2: SGHAT, FQNNGV. V was pared by 3 bases and J by 4 bases, with 16 bases between. The CDR3 nucleotides are TGTGCCAGCAGCTTTTCAATCCGGCTAGAATACAATGAGCAGTTCTTC. It translates to CASSFSIRLEYNEQFF.

V usage is TRBV7-9 and J usage is TRBJ2-3; D remains ambiguous. V lost 2 bases and J 0 bases, leaving 6 bases between the germline ends. In germline, CDR1 is SEHNR, CDR2 FQNEAQ (reference sequence). CDR3 length: 14 residues. CDR3 sequence (DNA): TGTGCCAGCAGCTTACAGGCGAGCACAGATACGCAGTATTTT. This sequence encodes CASSLQASTDTQYF.

CDR3: CSASPGGGHQPQHF. As DNA, the CDR3 is TGCAGTGCTAGTCCTGGGGGGGGGCATCAGCCCCAGCATTTT. This chain joins TRBV20-1 and TRBJ1-5; the D gene is possibly TRBD1 (6 bases). The V gene's germline CDR1 is DFQATT and CDR2 SNEGSKA (reference sequence). V lost 3 bases and J lost 5, with 14 bases in between. This CDR3 region has 14 residues.

The chain carries TRBV7-8 and TRBJ2-7; TRBD1 agrees at 7 bases. The V segment lost 8 bases and the J segment 3 bases; nucleotides outside the gene matches: 7. Germline V gives CDR1 SGHVS, CDR2 FQNEAQ. The CDR3 has 13 amino acids. The CDR3 region is CASCVDRDYEQYF. The CDR3 nucleotides are TGTGCCAGCTGCGTAGACAGGGACTACGAGCAGTACTTC.

The chain recombines TRBV18 with TRBJ2-5; TRBD1 agrees at 8 bases. Germline V lookup: CDR1 KGHSH, CDR2 LQKENI. The CDR3 is 14 amino acids. After removal of 4 bases from V and 6 bases from J, the junction contained 7 bases not matched to a gene. CDR3 loop: CASSQDRGGKTQYF. The DNA of the CDR3 is TGTGCCAGCTCACAAGACAGGGGTGGGAAGACCCAGTACTTC.

This clone has more than one count but fewer than ten. The chain couples TRBV5-1 to TRBJ1-4, with TRBD1 matching over 8 bases. The junction had 8 bases not matched to a gene; V was cut back by 3 bases and J by 7 bases. The CDR3 sequence is 15 residues long. Germline V gene lookup returns CDR1 SGHRS and CDR2 YFSETQ. CDR3 DNA sequence: TGCGCCAGCAGCTCTGCTTCGGGACAGGTTGAAAAACTGTTTTTT. Its protein is CASSSASGQVEKLFF.

The V call is TRBV7-2, the J call TRBJ1-5, with D maybe TRBD1 (5 bases). V lost 5 bases to trimming and J lost 4 bases, with 6 bases between them. Germline CDR1 SGHTA, CDR2 FQGNSA. This CDR3 has 12 residues. The CDR3 bases are TGTGCCAGCAGCGACAGAAATCAGCCCCAGCATTTT. This codes for CASSDRNQPQHF. The full variable domain, completed using reference TRBV7-2 and TRBJ1-5, is GAGVSQSPSNKVTEKGKDVELRCDPISGHTALYWYRQSLGQGLEFLIYFQGNSAPDKSGLPSDRFSAERTGGSVSTLTIQRTQQEDSAVYLCASSDRNQPQHFGDGTRLSIL.

The V call is TRBV5-1, the J call TRBJ1-4; TRBD1 matches at 9 bases. In germline, CDR1 is SGHRS, CDR2 YFSETQ. Trimming took 4 bases from V and 3 from J; bases not matched to a gene: 7. The CDR3 consists of 16 residues. The CDR3 DNA reads as TGCGCCAGCAGCGATACGGACAGGGGTGCTAATGAAAAACTGTTTTTT. Translating gives CASSDTDRGANEKLFF.

This clone was counted a few times. The chain joins TRBV28 to TRBJ2-1, with TRBD1 as a possible D gene (5 bases). Germline CDR1 and CDR2: MDHEN and SYDVKM. Trimming stripped 4 bases from V and 0 bases from J, with 22 bases between. The CDR3 consists of 19 residues. The CDR3 nucleotides read TGTGCCAGCAGTTCAGTATCGCCTAGGAGCGACAGCTCCTACAATGAGCAGTTCTTC. Its translation: CASSSVSPRSDSSYNEQFF. The full variable domain, in which reference TRBV28 and TRBJ2-1 provide the parts outside the CDR3, is DVKVTQSSRYLVKRTGEKVFLECVQDMDHENMFWYRQDPGLGLRLIYFSYDVKMKEKGDIPEGYSVSREKKERFSLILESASTNQTSMYLCASSSVSPRSDSSYNEQFFGPGTRLTVL.

This clone was recorded at least ten times. The V gene is TRBV3-1 (or the pseudogene TRBV3-2), the J gene TRBJ1-6; TRBD1 aligns across 7 bases. V was pared by 1 base and J by 7 bases, with 4 bases of the junction left unmatched. This CDR3 is 15 amino acids long. The germline V gene encodes CDR1 LGHDT and CDR2 YNNKEL (reference sequence). The CDR3 is CASSQGPQGNSPLHF. Here the CDR3 DNA reads TGTGCCAGCAGCCAAGGTCCACAGGGGAATTCACCCCTCCACTTT.

DNA for the CDR3: TGTGCCAGCAGTGTCCCCAGCGGGAGTTCCCAAGAGACCCAGTACTTC. Translated: CASSVPSGSSQETQYF. The chain carries TRBV2 and TRBJ2-5; the match to TRBD2 covers 8 bases. The ends lost 4 bases at V and 1 base at J; junction bases unmatched: 8. CDR1 is SNHLY and CDR2 is FYNNEI in the germline V gene. This CDR3 has 16 amino acids.

The chain joins TRBV2 to TRBJ1-5, with D perhaps TRBD1 (6 bases). Germline V CDR1 and CDR2: SNHLY, FYNNEI. The ends were cut back, 2 bases at V and 0 bases at J, with 8 bases in the middle. This CDR3 has 15 residues. The CDR3 DNA reads as TGTGCCAGCAGTGAACAGGGGTCTAGCAATCAGCCCCAGCATTTT. Residues: CASSEQGSSNQPQHF.

This clone was picked up one time. The CDR3 nucleotides are TGCGCCAGCAGCCAAGATTCCTTCGGCAGGGGCACAGATACGCAGTATTTT. This gives the protein CASSQDSFGRGTDTQYF. V is TRBV4-1 and J is TRBJ2-3, with D maybe TRBD1 (5 bases). Trimming took 0 bases from V and 1 from J, leaving 14 bases between them. This CDR3 comprises 17 residues. Germline V gene data show CDR1 as MGHRA and CDR2 as YSYEKL.

This clone was recorded once. V gene TRBV25-1 combines with J gene TRBJ2-3; 8 bases are shared with TRBD1. The trim removed 2 bases at V and 6 bases at J, leaving 4 bases unmatched. Germline CDR1 and CDR2: MGHDK and SYGVNS. The CDR3 contains 14 residues. The CDR3 region is CASSELQGADTQYF. DNA for the CDR3: TGTGCCAGCAGTGAACTCCAGGGGGCTGATACGCAGTATTTT.